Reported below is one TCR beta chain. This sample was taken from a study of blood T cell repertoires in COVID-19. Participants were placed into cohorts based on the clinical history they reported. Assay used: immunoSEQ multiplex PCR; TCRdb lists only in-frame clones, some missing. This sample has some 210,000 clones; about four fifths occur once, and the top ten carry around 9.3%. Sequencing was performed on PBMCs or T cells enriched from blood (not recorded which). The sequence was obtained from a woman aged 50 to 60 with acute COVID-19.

DNA for the CDR3: TGTGCCAGCTCACTCGGGACAACCTCTGGAAACACCATATATTTT. Translated, it gives CASSLGTTSGNTIYF. V gene TRBV18 combines with J gene TRBJ1-3; D is possibly TRBD1 (6 bases). Germline V CDR1 and CDR2: KGHSH, LQKENI. Deletions cut 4 bases from V and 0 bases from J, with 10 bases between. The CDR3 sequence is 15 residues long.